The 15 T cell receptor beta chains below come from one sample, sequenced in a study of T cells in Graves' hyperthyroidism and ophthalmopathy. There were TCR beta CDR3 regions amplified from RNA transcripts. Carried out on the TCR CDR3, a first-round RT-PCR used the HTBI primer set. Via MiXCR, TCRdb re-called the multiplex PCR reads, giving one row per CDR3 protein. Of hundreds of thousands of distinct CDR3 sequences listed, over 11% are singletons. Source material: blood. Receptors originate from a woman aged 30 to 39 with Graves' hyperthyroidism that later progressed to Graves' ophthalmopathy.

This clonotype was picked up many times. The gene calls are TRBV12-3 or TRBV12-4 and TRBJ2-7; 8 bases align to TRBD2. Trimming took 7 bases from V and 3 from J; bases not matched to a gene: 11. The CDR3 spans 15 residues. The CDR3 DNA is TGTGCCAGCACCCAAAGAGCGGGAGTTAGCTACGAGCAGTACTTC. Translated: CASTQRAGVSYEQYF.

This clonotype was counted many times. The V call is TRBV12-3 or TRBV12-4, the J call TRBJ2-3; a possible D gene is TRBD2 (5 bases). Trimming removed 5 bases from V and 2 bases from J, with 14 bases in between. The CDR3 has 15 residues. CDR3 nucleotide sequence: TGTGCCAGCAGTCGGGAAGGGCAGTCCACAGATACGCAGTATTTT. Encoded protein: CASSREGQSTDTQYF.

This clonotype came up many times. The chain recombines TRBV11-2 with TRBJ2-5; 9 bases align to TRBD2. CDR1 SGHAT and CDR2 FQNNGV come from the germline V gene. There are 15 residues in the CDR3. Germline trimming cut 1 base from V and 5 bases from J; bases unmatched to any gene: 5. The CDR3 coding sequence is TGTGCCAGCAGCTTAGGGGCGACTAGCGGCGAGACCCAGTACTTC. Translation: CASSLGATSGETQYF.

At least ten counts were recorded for this clonotype. This chain links TRBV6-1 with TRBJ2-1; 8 nucleotides align to TRBD2. The CDR3 is made up of 15 amino acids. From germline, CDR1 is MNHNS and CDR2 SASEGT. V lost 9 bases and J lost 4; bases outside the gene matches: 11. CDR3 in DNA: TGTGCCAGTAAAACGCCGGGACTAGGATACAATGAGCAGTTCTTC. This sequence encodes CASKTPGLGYNEQFF.

This clonotype was found many times. In DNA, the CDR3 is TGTGCCACCAGCAGATTTCAAGAGACCCAGTACTTC. Translation gives CATSRFQETQYF. The rearrangement links TRBV15 to TRBJ2-5; no reliable D call. CDR3 length: 12 amino acids. V dropped 2 bases and J dropped 2 bases, with 3 bases sitting between them. Per the germline V gene, CDR1 is LNHNV and CDR2 is YYDKDF (reference sequence).

This clonotype was recorded many times. V usage is TRBV5-1 and J usage is TRBJ1-6; 7 bases map to TRBD1. Trimming removed 4 bases from V and 9 bases from J; junction bases left unmatched: 10. The CDR3 totals 15 residues. In germline, CDR1 is SGHRS, CDR2 YFSETQ. The CDR3 DNA reads TGCGCCAGCAGCCACGAACAGGGGAGAGGTTCACCCCTCCACTTT. Translated: CASSHEQGRGSPLHF.

This clonotype occurred many times. The chain recombines TRBV6-5 with TRBJ1-2; the D gene is possibly TRBD1 (6 bases). The CDR3 runs 14 residues. The ends were cut back, 7 bases at V and 1 base at J, with 13 bases in the middle. Germline assignment: CDR1 MNHEY and CDR2 SVGAGI. CDR3 DNA sequence: TGTGCCAGCAAGTTACGACAGGATAACTATGGCTACACCTTC. Amino acids: CASKLRQDNYGYTF.

The chain links TRBV28 to TRBJ1-1; D ambiguous. The ends were cut back, 1 base at V and 11 bases at J, with 17 bases in the middle. The germline CDR1 and CDR2 sequences are MDHEN and SYDVKM. The CDR3 loop spans 14 amino acids. For the CDR3, the DNA is TGTGCCAGCAGTTTATTTGCGGGTCCCTCTTTGGCTTTCTTT. As protein: CASSLFAGPSLAFF.

This clonotype appeared many times. The chain carries TRBV7-9 and TRBJ1-5, with 9 bases aligning to TRBD1. V shed 5 bases and J 5 bases; nucleotides not matched to a gene: 7. The CDR3 contains 15 residues. CDR1 is SEHNR and CDR2 is FQNEAQ in the germline V gene (reference sequence). CDR3 loop: CASSPTGQGYQPQHF. The DNA for the CDR3 is TGTGCCAGCAGCCCCACGGGACAGGGTTATCAGCCCCAGCATTTT.

This clonotype was counted a few times. This chain links TRBV19 with TRBJ2-2; 8 bases align to TRBD2. J lost 2 bases, V lost 7 bases, and 3 bases had no gene match. This CDR3 is built from 14 residues. Germline V lookup: CDR1 LNHDA, CDR2 SQIVND (reference sequence). The DNA for the CDR3 is TGTGCCAGTACTGCGGGAGGAAACACCGGGGAGCTGTTTTTT. Its translation is CASTAGGNTGELFF.

This clonotype was observed many times. The V gene is TRBV9, the J gene TRBJ1-6; 7 bases line up with TRBD1. CDR1 is SGDLS and CDR2 is YYNGEE in the germline V gene. V gave up 3 bases and J gave up 9 bases; unmatched junction bases: 12. The length of the CDR3 is 16 residues. In DNA form, the CDR3 reads TGTGCCAGCAGCGCCGTCGGGACAGCGGGGGTTTCACCCCTCCACTTT. It yields the protein CASSAVGTAGVSPLHF. Full variable domain (rest looked up from reference TRBV9 and TRBJ1-6): DSGVTQTPKHLITATGQRVTLRCSPRSGDLSVYWYQQSLDQGLQFLIQYYNGEERAKGNILERFSAQQFPDLHSELNLSSLELGDSALYFCASSAVGTAGVSPLHFGNGTRLTVT.

This clonotype was seen a handful of times. The chain recombines TRBV7-9 with TRBJ1-2; D remains unclear. The CDR3 extends over 14 amino acids. Germline lookup yields CDR1 SEHNR and CDR2 FQNEAQ (reference sequence). V lost 5 bases and J 8 bases, leaving 18 bases between the germline ends. The CDR3 loop reads CASSTGFRSGGYTF. The CDR3 bases are TGTGCCAGCAGCACGGGATTTCGTTCGGGCGGCTACACCTTC. Filled out from reference TRBV7-9 and TRBJ1-2, the complete variable domain reads DTGVSQNPRHKITKRGQNVTFRCDPISEHNRLYWYRQTLGQGPEFLTYFQNEAQLEKSRLLSDRFSAERPKGSFSTLEIQRTEQGDSAMYLCASSTGFRSGGYTFGSGTRLTVV.

The chain is built from TRBV6-2 or TRBV6-3 and TRBJ1-5; 7 positions match TRBD1. Per the germline V gene, CDR1 is MNHEY and CDR2 is SVGEGT. There are 16 residues in the CDR3. With 6 bases clipped from V and 0 bases from J, the junction kept 8 bases outside the gene matches. In DNA, the CDR3 is TGTGCCAGCAGGGGACAGAGTCCCTATAGCAATCAGCCCCAGCATTTT. The encoded protein is CASRGQSPYSNQPQHF.

This clonotype was detected many times. CDR3: CASSGEVAQYF. For the CDR3, the DNA is TGTGCCAGCAGTGGCGAGGTCGCGCAGTATTTT. The chain uses TRBV12-3 or TRBV12-4 and TRBJ2-3; D is unresolved. The CDR3 contains 11 residues. The V gene lost 5 bases and the J gene lost 10 bases, with 10 bases spanning the gap.

A few counts support this clonotype. This chain links TRBV20-1 with TRBJ1-1; D call uncertain. Germline lookup yields CDR1 DFQATT and CDR2 SNEGSKA (reference sequence). The V end was cut by 1 base, the J end by 3 bases, with 12 bases between. The CDR3 has 14 residues. The DNA of the CDR3 is TGCAGTGCTAGAGCTAGCATTCTGGACACTGAAGCTTTCTTT. This encodes CSARASILDTEAFF.